This TCR beta chain is from a study of blood T cell repertoires in COVID-19. Whole-study context: Researchers got acute and convalescent COVID-19 samples from the United States, Italy and Spain. T cells, B-cell-depleted T cells, or PBMCs provided the cDNA or gDNA that served as material.

This study enrolled people aged 18 to 89 from under 25 US geographic areas. In assigning cohorts, the study relied on participant-reported clinical history. The assay was immunoSEQ multiplex PCR, and TCRdb's table has in-frame clones only and misses some. Among roughly 240,000 clones listed, about nine tenths were seen once. This CDR3 is built from 14 residues. Trimming cost V 4 bases and J 8 bases; bases outside gene matches: 10. From germline, CDR1 is SGHDT and CDR2 YYEEEE. The TCR originated in a woman aged 40 to 50 with acute COVID-19. Sequencing was performed on PBMCs or T cells enriched from blood (not recorded which). The V gene is TRBV5-6, the J gene TRBJ2-3; 7 bases line up with TRBD2. The CDR3 protein is CASSPGPGGGTQYF. CDR3 DNA sequence: TGTGCCAGCAGCCCAGGGCCCGGCGGGGGTACGCAGTATTTT.